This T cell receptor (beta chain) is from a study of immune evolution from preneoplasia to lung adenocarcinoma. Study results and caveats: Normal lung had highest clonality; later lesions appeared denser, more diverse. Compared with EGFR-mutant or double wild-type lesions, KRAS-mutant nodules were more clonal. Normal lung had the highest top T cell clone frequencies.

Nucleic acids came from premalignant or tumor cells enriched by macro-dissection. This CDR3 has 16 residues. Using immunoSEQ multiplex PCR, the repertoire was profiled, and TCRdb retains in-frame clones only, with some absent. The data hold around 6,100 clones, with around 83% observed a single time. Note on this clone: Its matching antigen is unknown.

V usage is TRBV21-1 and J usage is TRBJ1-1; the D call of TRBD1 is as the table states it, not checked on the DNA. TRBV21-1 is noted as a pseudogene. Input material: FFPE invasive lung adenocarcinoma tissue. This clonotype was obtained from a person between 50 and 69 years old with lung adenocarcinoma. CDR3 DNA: TGTGCCAGCAGCAAAGGGTCAGGGGGCGCGGGCACTGAAGCTTTCTTT. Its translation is CASSKGSGGAGTEAFF.